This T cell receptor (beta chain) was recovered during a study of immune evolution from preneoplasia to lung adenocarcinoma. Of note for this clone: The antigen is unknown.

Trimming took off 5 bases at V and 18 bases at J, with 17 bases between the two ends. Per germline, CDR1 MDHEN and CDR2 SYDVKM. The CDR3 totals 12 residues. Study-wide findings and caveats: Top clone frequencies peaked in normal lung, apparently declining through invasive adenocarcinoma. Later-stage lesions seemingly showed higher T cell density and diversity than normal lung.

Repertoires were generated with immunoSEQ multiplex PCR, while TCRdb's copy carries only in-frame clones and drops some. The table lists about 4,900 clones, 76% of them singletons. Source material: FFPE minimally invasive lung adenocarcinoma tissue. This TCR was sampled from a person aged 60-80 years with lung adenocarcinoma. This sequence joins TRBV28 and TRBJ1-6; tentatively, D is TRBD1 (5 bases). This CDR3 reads CASSPQDVKHHF. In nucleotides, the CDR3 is TGTGCCAGCAGTCCACAGGACGTAAAACACCACTTT.